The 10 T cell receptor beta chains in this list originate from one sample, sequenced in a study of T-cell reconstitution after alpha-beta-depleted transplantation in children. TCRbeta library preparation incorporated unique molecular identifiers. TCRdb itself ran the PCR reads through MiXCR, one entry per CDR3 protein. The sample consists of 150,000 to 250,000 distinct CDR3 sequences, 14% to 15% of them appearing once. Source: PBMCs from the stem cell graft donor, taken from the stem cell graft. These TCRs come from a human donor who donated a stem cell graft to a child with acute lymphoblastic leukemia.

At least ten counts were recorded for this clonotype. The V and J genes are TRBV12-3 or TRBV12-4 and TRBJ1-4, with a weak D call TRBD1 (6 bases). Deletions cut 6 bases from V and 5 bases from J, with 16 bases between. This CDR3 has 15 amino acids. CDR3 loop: CASSIAGVPNEKLFF. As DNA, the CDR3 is TGTGCCAGCAGCATAGCAGGGGTCCCCAATGAAAAACTGTTTTTT.

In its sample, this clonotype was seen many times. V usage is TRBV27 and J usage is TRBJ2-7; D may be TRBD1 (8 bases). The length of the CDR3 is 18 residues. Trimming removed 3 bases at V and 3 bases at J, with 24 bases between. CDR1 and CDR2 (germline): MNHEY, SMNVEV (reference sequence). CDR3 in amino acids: CASSFSTPGYRGGYEQYF. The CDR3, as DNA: TGTGCCAGCAGTTTTTCGACCCCGGGTTACAGGGGGGGCTACGAGCAGTACTTC.

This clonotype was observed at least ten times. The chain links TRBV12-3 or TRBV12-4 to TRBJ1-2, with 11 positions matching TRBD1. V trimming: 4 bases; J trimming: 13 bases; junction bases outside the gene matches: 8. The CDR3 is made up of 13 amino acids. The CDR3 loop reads CASSSGTGGRITF. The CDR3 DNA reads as TGTGCCAGCAGTTCCGGGACAGGGGGGAGGATCACCTTC.

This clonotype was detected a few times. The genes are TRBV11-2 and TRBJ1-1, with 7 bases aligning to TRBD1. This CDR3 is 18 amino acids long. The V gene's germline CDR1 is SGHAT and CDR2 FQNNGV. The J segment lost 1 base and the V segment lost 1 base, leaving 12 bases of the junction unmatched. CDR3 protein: CASSLGYSTGASNTEAFF. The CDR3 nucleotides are TGTGCCAGCAGCTTAGGATATTCAACAGGGGCCTCGAACACTGAAGCTTTCTTT.

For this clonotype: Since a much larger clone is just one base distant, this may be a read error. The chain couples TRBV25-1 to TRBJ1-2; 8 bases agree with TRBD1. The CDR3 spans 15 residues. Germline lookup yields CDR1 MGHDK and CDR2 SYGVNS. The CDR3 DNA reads TGTGCCAGCAGAAAAGCCGGGACAGGAAACTATCGCTACACCTTC. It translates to CASRKAGTGNYRYTF.

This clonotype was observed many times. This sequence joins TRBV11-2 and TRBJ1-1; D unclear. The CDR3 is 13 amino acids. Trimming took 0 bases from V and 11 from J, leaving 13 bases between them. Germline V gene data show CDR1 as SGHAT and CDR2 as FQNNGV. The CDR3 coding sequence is TGTGCCAGCAGCTTAGATTGGATAGGAGGGGCTTTCTTT. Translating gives CASSLDWIGGAFF.

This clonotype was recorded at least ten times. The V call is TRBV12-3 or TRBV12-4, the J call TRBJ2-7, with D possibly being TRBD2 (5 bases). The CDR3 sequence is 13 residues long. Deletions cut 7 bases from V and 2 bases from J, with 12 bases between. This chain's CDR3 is CASNRAGTYEQYF. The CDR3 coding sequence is TGTGCCAGCAATAGGGCCGGGACCTACGAGCAGTACTTC.

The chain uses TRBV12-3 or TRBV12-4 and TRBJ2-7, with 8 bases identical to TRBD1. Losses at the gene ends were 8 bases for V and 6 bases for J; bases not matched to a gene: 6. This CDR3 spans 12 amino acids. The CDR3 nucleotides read TGTGCCAGCGGGGACAGGTTTAGCGAGCAGTACTTC. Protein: CASGDRFSEQYF.

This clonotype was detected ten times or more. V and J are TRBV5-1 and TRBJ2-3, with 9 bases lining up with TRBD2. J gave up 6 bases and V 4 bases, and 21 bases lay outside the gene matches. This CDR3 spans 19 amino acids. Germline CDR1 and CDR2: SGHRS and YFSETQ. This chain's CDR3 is CASSPQPAASGDLGDTQYF. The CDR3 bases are TGCGCCAGCAGCCCCCAGCCTGCGGCTAGCGGGGACCTAGGGGATACGCAGTATTTT.

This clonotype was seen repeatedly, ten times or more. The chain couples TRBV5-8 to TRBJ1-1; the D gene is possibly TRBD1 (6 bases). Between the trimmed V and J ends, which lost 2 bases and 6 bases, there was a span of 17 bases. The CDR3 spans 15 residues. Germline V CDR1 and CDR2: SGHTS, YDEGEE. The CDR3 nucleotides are TGTGCCAGCAGCTTCTCTATCTTGGGGGCGGCTGAAGCTTTCTTT. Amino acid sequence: CASSFSILGAAEAFF.